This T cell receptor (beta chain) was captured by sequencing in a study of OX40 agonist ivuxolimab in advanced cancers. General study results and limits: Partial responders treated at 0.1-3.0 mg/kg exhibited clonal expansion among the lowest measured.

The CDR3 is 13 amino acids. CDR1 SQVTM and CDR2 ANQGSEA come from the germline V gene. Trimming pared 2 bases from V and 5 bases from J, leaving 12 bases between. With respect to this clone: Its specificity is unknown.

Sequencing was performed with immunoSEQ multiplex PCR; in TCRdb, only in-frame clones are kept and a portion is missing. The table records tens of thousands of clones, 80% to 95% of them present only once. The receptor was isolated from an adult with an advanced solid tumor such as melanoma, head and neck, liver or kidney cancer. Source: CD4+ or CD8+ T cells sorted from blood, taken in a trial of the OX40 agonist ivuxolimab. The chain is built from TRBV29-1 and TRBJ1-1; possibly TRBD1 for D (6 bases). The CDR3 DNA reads TGCAGCGTTGAAAGGGGGTTTCGGACTGAAGCTTTCTTT. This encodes CSVERGFRTEAFF.